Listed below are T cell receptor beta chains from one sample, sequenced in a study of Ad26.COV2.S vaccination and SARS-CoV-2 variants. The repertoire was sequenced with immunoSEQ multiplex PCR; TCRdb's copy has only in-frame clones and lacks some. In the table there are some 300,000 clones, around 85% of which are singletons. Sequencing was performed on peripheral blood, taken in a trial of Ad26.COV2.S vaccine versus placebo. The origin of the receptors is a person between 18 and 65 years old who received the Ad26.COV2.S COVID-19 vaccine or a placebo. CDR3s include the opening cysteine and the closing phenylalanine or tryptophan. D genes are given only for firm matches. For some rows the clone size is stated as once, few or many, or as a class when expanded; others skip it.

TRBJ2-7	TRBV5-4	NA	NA	TGTGCCAGCAGTCAAATATATCAAGGGGAGACCTACGAGCAGTACTTC	CASSQIYQGETYEQYF
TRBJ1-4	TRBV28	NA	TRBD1	TGTGCCAGCAGTCCGAGACAGGGTAGTAGAGAAAAACTGTTTTTT	CASSPRQGSREKLFF
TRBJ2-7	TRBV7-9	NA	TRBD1	TGTGCCAGCAGCTTCGGGACAGGGATTGGTAACGAGCAGTACTTC	CASSFGTGIGNEQYF
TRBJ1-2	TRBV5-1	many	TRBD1	TGCGCCAGCAGCCCGAACCTGGGACAGGACTCCTACTATGGCTACACCTTC	CASSPNLGQDSYYGYTF
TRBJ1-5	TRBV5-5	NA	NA	TGTGCCAGCAGCTTGGTGCCGGCTGTCAATCAGCCCCAGCATTTT	CASSLVPAVNQPQHF
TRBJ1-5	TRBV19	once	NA	TGTGCCAGTAGCACGCAGGGGTTGAGCAATCAGCCCCAGCATTTT	CASSTQGLSNQPQHF
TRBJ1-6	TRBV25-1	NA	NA	TGTGCCAGCAGTAGCCCCCCCAGGGTCAGAAATTCACCCCTCCACTTT	CASSSPPRVRNSPLHF
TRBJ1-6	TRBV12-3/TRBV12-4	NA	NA	TGTGCCAGCAGTATCCAAACGGTCCGGGCCCTCCACTTT	CASSIQTVRALHF
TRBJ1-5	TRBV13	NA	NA	TGTGCCAGCAGCTCGTCCGGGGATCAGCCCCAGCATTTT	CASSSSGDQPQHF
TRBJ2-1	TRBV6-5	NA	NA	TGTGCCAGCAGTTCGGCGGACCACTCCTACAATGAGCAGTTCTTC	CASSSADHSYNEQFF